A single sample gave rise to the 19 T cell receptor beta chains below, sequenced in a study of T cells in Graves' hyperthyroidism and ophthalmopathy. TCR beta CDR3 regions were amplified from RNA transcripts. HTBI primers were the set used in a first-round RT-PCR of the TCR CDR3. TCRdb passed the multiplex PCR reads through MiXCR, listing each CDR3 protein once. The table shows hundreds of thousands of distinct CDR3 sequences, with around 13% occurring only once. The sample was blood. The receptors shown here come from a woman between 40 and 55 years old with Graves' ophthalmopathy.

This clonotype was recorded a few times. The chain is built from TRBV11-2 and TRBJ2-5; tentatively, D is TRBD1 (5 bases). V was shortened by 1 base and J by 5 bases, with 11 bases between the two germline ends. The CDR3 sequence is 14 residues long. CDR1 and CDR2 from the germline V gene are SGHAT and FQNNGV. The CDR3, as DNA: TGTGCCAGCAGCTTAGTAGGGGCACGGGAGACCCAGTACTTC. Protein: CASSLVGARETQYF.

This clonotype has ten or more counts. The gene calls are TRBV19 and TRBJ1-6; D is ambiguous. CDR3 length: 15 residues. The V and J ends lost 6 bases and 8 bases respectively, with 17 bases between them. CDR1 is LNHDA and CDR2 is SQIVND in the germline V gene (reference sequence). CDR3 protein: CASRISQNHDSPLHF. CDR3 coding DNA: TGTGCCAGTAGGATTTCACAGAACCACGATTCACCCCTCCACTTT.

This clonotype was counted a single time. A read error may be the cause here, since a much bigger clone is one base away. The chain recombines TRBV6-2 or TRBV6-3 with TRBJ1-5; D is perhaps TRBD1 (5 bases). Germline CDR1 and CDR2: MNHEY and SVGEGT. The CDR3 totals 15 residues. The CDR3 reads CASSSQPTGNRPQHF. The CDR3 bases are TGTGCCAGCAGTTCGCAACCAACAGGCAATCGGCCCCAGCATTTT.

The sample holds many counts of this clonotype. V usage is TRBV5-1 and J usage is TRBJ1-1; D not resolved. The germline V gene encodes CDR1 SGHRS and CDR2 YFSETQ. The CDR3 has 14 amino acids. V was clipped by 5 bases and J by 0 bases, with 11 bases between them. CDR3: CASSGQTVNTEAFF. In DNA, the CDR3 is TGCGCCAGCAGTGGGCAAACGGTGAACACTGAAGCTTTCTTT.

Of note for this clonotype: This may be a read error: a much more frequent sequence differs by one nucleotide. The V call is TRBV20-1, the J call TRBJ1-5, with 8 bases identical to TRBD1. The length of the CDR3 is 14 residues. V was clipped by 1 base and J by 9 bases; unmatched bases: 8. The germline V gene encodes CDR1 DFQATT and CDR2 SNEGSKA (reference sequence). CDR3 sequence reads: CSARAGQGSRPQHF. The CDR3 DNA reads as TGCAGTGCTAGAGCCGGACAGGGTAGTCGGCCCCAGCATTTT.

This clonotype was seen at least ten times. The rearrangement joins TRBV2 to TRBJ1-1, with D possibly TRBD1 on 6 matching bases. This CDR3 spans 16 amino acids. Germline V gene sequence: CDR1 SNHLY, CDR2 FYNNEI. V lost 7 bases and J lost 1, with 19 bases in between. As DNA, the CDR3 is TGTGCCAGCAAGCAGCAGACAGGAGAAAAGAACACTGAAGCTTTCTTT. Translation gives CASKQQTGEKNTEAFF.

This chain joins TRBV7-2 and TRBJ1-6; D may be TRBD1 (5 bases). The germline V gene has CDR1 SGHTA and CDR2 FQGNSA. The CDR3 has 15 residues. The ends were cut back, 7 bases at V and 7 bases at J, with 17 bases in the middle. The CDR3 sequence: CASTLAGGSNSPLHF. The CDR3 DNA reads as TGTGCCAGCACCCTGGCGGGGGGTTCCAATTCACCCCTCCACTTT.

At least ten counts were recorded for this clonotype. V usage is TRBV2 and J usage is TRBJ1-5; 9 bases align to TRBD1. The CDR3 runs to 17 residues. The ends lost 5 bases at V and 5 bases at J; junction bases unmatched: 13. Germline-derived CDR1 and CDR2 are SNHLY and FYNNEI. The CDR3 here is CASSPTHPGQGDQPQHF. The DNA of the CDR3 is TGTGCCAGCAGTCCAACCCATCCGGGACAGGGTGATCAGCCCCAGCATTTT.

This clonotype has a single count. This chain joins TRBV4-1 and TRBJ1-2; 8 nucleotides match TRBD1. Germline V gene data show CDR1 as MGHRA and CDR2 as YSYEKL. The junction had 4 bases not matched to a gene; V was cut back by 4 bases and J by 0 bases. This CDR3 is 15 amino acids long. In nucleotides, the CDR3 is TGCGCCAGCAGCCCCGGGACAGGCACTAACTATGGCTACACCTTC. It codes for CASSPGTGTNYGYTF.

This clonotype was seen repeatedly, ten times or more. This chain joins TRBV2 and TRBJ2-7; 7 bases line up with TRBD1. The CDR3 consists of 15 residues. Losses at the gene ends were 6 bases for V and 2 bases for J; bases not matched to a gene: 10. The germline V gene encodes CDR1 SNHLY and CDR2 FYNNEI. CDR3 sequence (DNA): TGTGCCAGCAGGACTCAACAGGGGTACGCCTACGAGCAGTACTTC. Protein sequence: CASRTQQGYAYEQYF.

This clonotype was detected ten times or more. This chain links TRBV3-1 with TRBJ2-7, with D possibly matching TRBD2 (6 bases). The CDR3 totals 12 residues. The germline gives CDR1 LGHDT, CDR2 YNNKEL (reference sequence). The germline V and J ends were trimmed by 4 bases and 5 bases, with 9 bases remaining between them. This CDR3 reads CASSRSGDEQYF. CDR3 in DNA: TGTGCCAGCAGCCGTAGCGGAGACGAGCAGTACTTC.

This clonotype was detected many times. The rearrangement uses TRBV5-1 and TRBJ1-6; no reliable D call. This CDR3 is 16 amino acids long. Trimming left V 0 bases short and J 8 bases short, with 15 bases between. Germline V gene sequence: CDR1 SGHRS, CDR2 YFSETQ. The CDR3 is CASSLAVGATDSPLHF. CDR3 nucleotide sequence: TGCGCCAGCAGCTTGGCCGTCGGAGCCACGGATTCACCCCTCCACTTT. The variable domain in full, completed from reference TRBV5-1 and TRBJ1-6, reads KAGVTQTPRYLIKTRGQQVTLSCSPISGHRSVSWYQQTPGQGLQFLFEYFSETQRNKGNFPGRFSGRQFSNSRSEMNVSTLELGDSALYLCASSLAVGATDSPLHFGNGTRLTVT.

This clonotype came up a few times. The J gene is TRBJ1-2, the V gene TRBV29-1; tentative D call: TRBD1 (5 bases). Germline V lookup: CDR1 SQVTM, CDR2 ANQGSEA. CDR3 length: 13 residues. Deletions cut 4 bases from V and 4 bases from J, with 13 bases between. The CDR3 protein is CSVVSGRGYGYTF. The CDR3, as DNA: TGCAGCGTTGTCTCGGGACGGGGCTATGGCTACACCTTC.

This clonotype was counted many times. CDR3 in amino acids: CASSSLDGNRHQPQHF. CDR3 coding DNA: TGTGCCAGCAGTTCGCTGGATGGAAACCGCCATCAGCCCCAGCATTTT. The V call is TRBV28, the J call TRBJ1-5; no definite D call. This CDR3 region has 16 residues. Germline assignment: CDR1 MDHEN and CDR2 SYDVKM. V lost 4 bases to trimming and J lost 5 bases, with 18 bases between them.

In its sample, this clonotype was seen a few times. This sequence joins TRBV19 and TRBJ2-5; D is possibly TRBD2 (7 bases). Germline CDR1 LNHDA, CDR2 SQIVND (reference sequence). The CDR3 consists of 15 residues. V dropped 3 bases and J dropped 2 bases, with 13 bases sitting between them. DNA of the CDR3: TGTGCCAGTAGTATGGTCGGGGGGCAGCAAGAGACCCAGTACTTC. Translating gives CASSMVGGQQETQYF.

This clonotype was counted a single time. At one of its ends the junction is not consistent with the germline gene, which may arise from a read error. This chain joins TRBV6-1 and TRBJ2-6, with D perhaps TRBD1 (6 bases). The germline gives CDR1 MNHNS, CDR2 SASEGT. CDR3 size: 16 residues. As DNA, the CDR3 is TGTGCCAGCAGTGATGGAAGGGGGTCTGGGGCCAACGTCCCGACTTTC. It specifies CASSDGRGSGANVPTF.

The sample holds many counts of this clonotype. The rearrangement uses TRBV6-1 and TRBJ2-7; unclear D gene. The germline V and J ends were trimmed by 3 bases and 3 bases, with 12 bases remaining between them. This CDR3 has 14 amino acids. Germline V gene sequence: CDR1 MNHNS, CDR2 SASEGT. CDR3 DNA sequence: TGTGCCAGCAGTGAGCTAAGTGTTGTCTACGAGCAGTACTTC. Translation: CASSELSVVYEQYF.

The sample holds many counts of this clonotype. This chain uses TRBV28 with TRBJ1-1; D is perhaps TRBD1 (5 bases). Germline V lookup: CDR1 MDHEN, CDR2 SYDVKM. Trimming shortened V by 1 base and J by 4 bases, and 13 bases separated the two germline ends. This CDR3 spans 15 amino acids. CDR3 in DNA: TGTGCCAGCAGTTTATTCCTCGGGGGGGGCACTGAAGCTTTCTTT. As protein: CASSLFLGGGTEAFF. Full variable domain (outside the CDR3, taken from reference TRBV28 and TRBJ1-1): DVKVTQSSRYLVKRTGEKVFLECVQDMDHENMFWYRQDPGLGLRLIYFSYDVKMKEKGDIPEGYSVSREKKERFSLILESASTNQTSMYLCASSLFLGGGTEAFFGQGTRLTVV.

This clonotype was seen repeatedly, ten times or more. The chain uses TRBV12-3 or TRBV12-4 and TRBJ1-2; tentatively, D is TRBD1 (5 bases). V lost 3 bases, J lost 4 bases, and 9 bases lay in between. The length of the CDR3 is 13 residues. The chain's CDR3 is CASSFGGTYGYTF. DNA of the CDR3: TGTGCCAGCAGTTTTGGGGGGACCTATGGCTACACCTTC.